This T cell receptor (beta chain) stems from a study of spatial heterogeneity in lung cancer. Study-level background: Unique TCR and UMI combinations averaged more than ten appearances each in raw reads. Study observations and caveats: Nonsynonymous mutation counts, ubiquitous and regional, were tracked by the respective counts of ubiquitous and regional expanded TCRs. Tumoral mutation counts were tracked by counts of expanded intratumoral alpha and beta TCRs.

This sample's time point: sample taken at primary tumor resection. Sequencing was performed on whole RNA extracted from tumor and nontumor lung tissue, or from frozen PBMC, and the material was left unsorted. TCRdb re-called the 5' RACE reads with MiXCR, one entry per CDR3 protein. This sample has thousands of distinct CDR3 sequences, with more than 5.5% found just once. Judged by abundance, this clonotype is medium-sized. No antigen is known for it. Germline lookup yields CDR1 MGHRA and CDR2 YSYEKL. V lost 4 bases, J lost 6 bases, and 17 bases lay in between. CDR3 length: 15 residues. This sequence joins TRBV4-1 and TRBJ2-3, with D perhaps given as TRBD1 or TRBD2 (5 bases each). This receptor was obtained from a male donor with early-stage non-small cell lung cancer. The sequencing here drew on lung tumor tissue, taken at surgery. CDR3 bases: TGCGCCAGCAGCCTGGACTTAGTAGGGGTTGATACGCAGTATTTT. Protein: CASSLDLVGVDTQYF.